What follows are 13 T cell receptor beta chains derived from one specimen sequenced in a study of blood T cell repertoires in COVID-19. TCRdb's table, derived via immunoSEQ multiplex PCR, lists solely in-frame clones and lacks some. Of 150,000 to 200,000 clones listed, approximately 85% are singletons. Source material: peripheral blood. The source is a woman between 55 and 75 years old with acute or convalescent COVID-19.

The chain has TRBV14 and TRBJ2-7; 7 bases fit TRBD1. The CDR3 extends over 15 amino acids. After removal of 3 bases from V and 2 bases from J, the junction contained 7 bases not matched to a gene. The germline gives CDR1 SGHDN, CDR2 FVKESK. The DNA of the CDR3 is TGTGCCAGCAGCCACCGGACAGGTCTTCCCTACGAGCAGTACTTC. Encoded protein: CASSHRTGLPYEQYF.

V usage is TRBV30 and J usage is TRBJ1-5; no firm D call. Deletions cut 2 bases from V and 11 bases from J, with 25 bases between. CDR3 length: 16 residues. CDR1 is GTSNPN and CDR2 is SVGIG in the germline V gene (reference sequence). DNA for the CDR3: TGTGCCTGGAGTATAGGCGACGGTACCCGCCGAGAGGCCCAGCATTTT. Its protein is CAWSIGDGTRREAQHF.

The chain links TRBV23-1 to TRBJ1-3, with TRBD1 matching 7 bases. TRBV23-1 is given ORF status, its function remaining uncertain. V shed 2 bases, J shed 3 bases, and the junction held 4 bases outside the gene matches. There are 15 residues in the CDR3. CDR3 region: CASSQAGGGGNTIYF. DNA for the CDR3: TGCGCCAGCAGTCAAGCAGGGGGAGGTGGAAACACCATATATTTT.

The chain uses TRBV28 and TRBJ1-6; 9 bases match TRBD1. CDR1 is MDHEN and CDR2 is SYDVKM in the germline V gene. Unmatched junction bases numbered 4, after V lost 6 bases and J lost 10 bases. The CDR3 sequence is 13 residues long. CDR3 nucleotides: TGTGCCAGCAGGACAGGGGGGGTCTCACCCCTCCACTTT. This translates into CASRTGGVSPLHF. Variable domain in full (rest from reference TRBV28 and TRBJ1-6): DVKVTQSSRYLVKRTGEKVFLECVQDMDHENMFWYRQDPGLGLRLIYFSYDVKMKEKGDIPEGYSVSREKKERFSLILESASTNQTSMYLCASRTGGVSPLHFGNGTRLTVT.

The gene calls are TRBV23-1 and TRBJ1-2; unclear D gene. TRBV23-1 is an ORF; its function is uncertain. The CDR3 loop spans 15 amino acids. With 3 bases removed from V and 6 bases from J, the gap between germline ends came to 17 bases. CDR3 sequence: CASSHKREGLNGYTF. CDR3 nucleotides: TGCGCCAGCAGTCACAAGAGGGAGGGTCTTAATGGCTACACCTTC.

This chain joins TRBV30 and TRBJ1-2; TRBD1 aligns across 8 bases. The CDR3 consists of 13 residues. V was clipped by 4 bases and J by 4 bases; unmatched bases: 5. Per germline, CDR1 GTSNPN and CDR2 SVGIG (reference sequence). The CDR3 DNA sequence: TGTGCCTGGAAGGCCCAGGGGGCCTATGGCTACACCTTC. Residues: CAWKAQGAYGYTF.

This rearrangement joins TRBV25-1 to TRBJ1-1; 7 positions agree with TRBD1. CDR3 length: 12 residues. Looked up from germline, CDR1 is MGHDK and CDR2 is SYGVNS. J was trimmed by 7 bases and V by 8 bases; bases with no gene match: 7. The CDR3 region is CASAKGAGEAFF. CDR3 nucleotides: TGTGCCAGCGCAAAGGGGGCAGGTGAAGCTTTCTTT.

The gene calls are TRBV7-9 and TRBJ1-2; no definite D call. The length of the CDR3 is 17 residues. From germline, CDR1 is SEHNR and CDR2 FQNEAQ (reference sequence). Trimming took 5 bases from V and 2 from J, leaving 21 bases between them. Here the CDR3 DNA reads TGTGCCAGCAGCCCGGCGGGCGGTGCCTCGCCAAACTATGGCTACACCTTC. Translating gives CASSPAGGASPNYGYTF.

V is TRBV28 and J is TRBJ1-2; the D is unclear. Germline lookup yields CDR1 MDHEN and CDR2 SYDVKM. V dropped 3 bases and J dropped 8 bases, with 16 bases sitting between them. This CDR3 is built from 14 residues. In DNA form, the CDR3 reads TGTGCCAGCAGTTTCGGGAGGGATCTAGGAGGCTACACCTTC. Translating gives CASSFGRDLGGYTF.

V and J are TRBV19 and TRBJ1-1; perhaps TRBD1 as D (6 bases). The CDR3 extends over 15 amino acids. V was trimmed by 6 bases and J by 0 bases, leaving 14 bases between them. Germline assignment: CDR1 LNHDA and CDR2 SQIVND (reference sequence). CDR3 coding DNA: TGTGCCAGTAGGCTTACAGGGCTACTGAACACTGAAGCTTTCTTT. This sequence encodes CASRLTGLLNTEAFF. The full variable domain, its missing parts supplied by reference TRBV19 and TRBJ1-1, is DGGITQSPKYLFRKEGQNVTLSCEQNLNHDAMYWYRQDPGQGLRLIYYSQIVNDFQKGDIAEGYSVSREKKESFPLTVTSAQKNPTAFYLCASRLTGLLNTEAFFGQGTRLTVV.

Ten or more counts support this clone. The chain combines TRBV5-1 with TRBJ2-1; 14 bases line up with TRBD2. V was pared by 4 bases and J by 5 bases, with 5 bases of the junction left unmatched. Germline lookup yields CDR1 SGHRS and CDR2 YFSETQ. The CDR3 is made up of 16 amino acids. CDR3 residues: CASSPRTSGGNNEQFF. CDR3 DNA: TGCGCCAGCAGCCCCCGGACTAGCGGGGGGAACAATGAGCAGTTCTTC.

The CDR3 spells CASRLGAAEAFF. CDR3 DNA: TGTGCCAGCAGGTTAGGGGCAGCTGAAGCTTTCTTT. This sequence joins TRBV28 and TRBJ1-1; TRBD1 might be the D (5 bases). Germline CDR1 MDHEN, CDR2 SYDVKM. Trimming took off 6 bases at V and 6 bases at J, with 11 bases between the two ends. The CDR3 extends over 12 amino acids.

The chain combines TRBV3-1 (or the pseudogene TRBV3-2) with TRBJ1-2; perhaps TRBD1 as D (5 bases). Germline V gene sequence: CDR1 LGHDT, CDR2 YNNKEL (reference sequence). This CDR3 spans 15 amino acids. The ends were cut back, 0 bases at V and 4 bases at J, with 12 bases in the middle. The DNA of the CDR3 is TGTGCCAGCAGCCAAGATCCCGGACAAGCCTATGGCTACACCTTC. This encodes CASSQDPGQAYGYTF.